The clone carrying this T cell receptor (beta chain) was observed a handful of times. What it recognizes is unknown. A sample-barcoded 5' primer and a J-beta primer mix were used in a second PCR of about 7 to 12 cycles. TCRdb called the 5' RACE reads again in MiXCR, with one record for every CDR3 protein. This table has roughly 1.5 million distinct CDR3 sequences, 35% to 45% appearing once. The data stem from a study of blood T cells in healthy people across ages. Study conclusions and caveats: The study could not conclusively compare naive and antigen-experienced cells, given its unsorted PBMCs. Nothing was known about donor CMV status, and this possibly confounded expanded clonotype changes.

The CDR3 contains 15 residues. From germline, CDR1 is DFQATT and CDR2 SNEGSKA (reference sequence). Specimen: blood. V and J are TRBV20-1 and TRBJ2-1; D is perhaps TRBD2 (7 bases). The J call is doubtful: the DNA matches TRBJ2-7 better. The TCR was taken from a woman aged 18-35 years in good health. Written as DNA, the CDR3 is TGCAGTGCCCGACGGGGGGCCAACATCTACAATGAGCAGTACTTC. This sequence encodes CSARRGANIYNEQYF.